This T cell receptor beta chain was recovered during a study of blood T cell repertoires in COVID-19. Whole-study context: Specimens from acute and convalescent COVID-19 originated in the United States, Italy and Spain. Sample material is recorded as cDNA or gDNA derived from T cells, B-cell-depleted T cells, or PBMCs.

In the original processing: For nucleated cells, counts were estimated from reference gene primer amplification. Repertoires were generated with immunoSEQ multiplex PCR, while TCRdb's copy carries only in-frame clones and drops some. D and trimming were read from the DNA, whereas the V and J calls and clone size are those reported in that table. The sample yields under 200,000 clones, 70% to 90% seen once. The clonotype comes from a man aged 60 to 69 with active or convalescent COVID-19. Material: peripheral blood.

The CDR3 reads CAWGRGGPGTDTQYF. In DNA form, the CDR3 reads TGTGCCTGGGGACGGGGGGGCCCCGGCACAGATACGCAGTATTTT. This sequence joins TRBV30 and TRBJ2-3, with 8 bases fitting TRBD2. CDR1 is GTSNPN and CDR2 is SVGIG in the germline V gene (reference sequence). CDR3 length: 15 residues. The trim removed 5 bases at V and 1 base at J, leaving 8 bases unmatched.